This TCR beta chain is from a study of T cells in Graves' hyperthyroidism and ophthalmopathy. What was amplified from RNA transcripts were TCR beta CDR3 regions. RT-PCR in the first round (using the HTBI primer set) targeted the TCR CDR3. MiXCR was run by TCRdb on the multiplex PCR reads, yielding one entry per CDR3 protein. Of around 350,000 distinct CDR3 sequences in the sample, approximately 20% were seen once. The definition of stable Graves' hyperthyroidism was no ophthalmopathy progression within 18 months. V lost 7 bases to trimming and J lost 1 base, with 11 bases between them. This CDR3 comprises 13 residues. Ten or more counts support this clonotype. Antigen: not known. General study points: Before onset, ophthalmopathy was predicted by the model a median approximately 6.7 months earlier.

The sequencing sample was made of blood. The sequence derives from a young woman with Graves' hyperthyroidism. The rearrangement uses TRBV12-3 or TRBV12-4 and TRBJ2-7; D is ambiguous. Here the CDR3 DNA reads TGTGCCAGCATGGCCCTGGAGTCCTACGAGCAGTACTTC. This sequence encodes CASMALESYEQYF.